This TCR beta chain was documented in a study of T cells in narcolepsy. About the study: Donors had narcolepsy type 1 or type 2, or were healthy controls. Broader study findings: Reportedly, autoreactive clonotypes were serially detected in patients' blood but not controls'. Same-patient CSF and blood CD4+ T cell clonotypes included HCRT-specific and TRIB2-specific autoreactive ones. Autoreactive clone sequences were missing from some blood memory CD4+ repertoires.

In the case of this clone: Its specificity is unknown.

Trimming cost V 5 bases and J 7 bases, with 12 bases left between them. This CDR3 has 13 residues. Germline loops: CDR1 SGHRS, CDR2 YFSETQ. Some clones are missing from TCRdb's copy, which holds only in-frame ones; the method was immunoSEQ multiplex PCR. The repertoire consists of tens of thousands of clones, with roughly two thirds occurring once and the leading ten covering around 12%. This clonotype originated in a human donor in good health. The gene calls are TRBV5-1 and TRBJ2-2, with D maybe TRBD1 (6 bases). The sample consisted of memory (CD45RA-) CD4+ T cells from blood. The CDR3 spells CASSPQGFGELFF. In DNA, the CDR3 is TGCGCCAGCAGTCCCCAGGGGTTCGGGGAGCTGTTTTTT. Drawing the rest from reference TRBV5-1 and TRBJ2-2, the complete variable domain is KAGVTQTPRYLIKTRGQQVTLSCSPISGHRSVSWYQQTPGQGLQFLFEYFSETQRNKGNFPGRFSGRQFSNSRSEMNVSTLELGDSALYLCASSPQGFGELFFGEGSRLTVL.